This T cell receptor (beta chain) is from a study of blood T cell repertoires in COVID-19. Study information: Researchers got acute and convalescent COVID-19 samples from the United States, Italy and Spain. The analysed material was cDNA or gDNA that came from T cells, B-cell-depleted T cells, or PBMCs.

The V and J ends lost 7 bases and 5 bases, in that order; junction bases with no gene match: 5. Germline V gene sequence: CDR1 MNHEY, CDR2 SMNVEV (reference sequence). The CDR3 consists of 14 residues. Per the study methods: Estimation of nucleated cell counts was performed using reference gene primer amplification. The method was immunoSEQ multiplex PCR; TCRdb's version includes in-frame clones alone and lacks a portion of them. V, J and clone size are taken as reported in that table, and D and trimming were inferred from the DNA itself. The sample lists 200,000 to 300,000 clones, around four fifths occurring once.

This chain joins TRBV27 and TRBJ2-2, with TRBD1 identical over 9 bases. The clonotype comes from a woman in her 70s with acute or convalescent COVID-19. The sequencing sample was made of peripheral blood. Here the CDR3 DNA reads TGTGCCAGCACCAGGGACAGGGTTACCGGGGAGCTGTTTTTT. Amino acid sequence: CASTRDRVTGELFF.